The 6 T cell receptor beta chains listed next were all sequenced from one sample in a study of CD8+CD57+ T cells in acquired aplastic anemia. The study profiled TCR beta VDJ and CDR3 using genomic DNA as template. Each CDR3 protein gets one entry after TCRdb re-called the reads with MiXCR. The sample has 150,000 to 200,000 distinct CDR3 sequences; roughly 43% are singletons. Flow cytometry had shown expanded CD8+CD57+ cells in the patients chosen for sequencing. Sequenced input: sorted CD4+, CD8+, or CD8+CD57+ T cells (not recorded which) from PBMCs. These receptors all stem from a human donor with aplastic anemia.

The table lists this clonotype with a few counts. The chain links TRBV11-2 to TRBJ2-1; D is possibly TRBD1 or TRBD2 (5 bases each). V was cut by 7 bases and J by 10 bases, with 23 bases left in between. Germline V lookup: CDR1 SGHAT, CDR2 FQNNGV. This CDR3 contains 15 residues. CDR3: CASTLLGDPWEEQFF. CDR3 nucleotide sequence: TGTGCCAGCACCCTACTAGGGGATCCGTGGGAGGAGCAGTTCTTC.

The genes are TRBV11-3 and TRBJ2-5; 10 nucleotides agree with TRBD1. The CDR3 extends over 14 amino acids. The ends lost 6 bases at V and 4 bases at J; junction bases unmatched: 5. The germline gives CDR1 SGHNT, CDR2 YENEEA. The CDR3 sequence is CASSTGQGRETQYF. The CDR3 DNA is TGTGCCAGCAGTACGGGACAGGGGAGAGAGACCCAGTACTTC.

The chain couples TRBV15 to TRBJ2-5; possibly TRBD1 or TRBD2 for D (5 bases each). CDR3 length: 15 amino acids. The ends were cut back, 1 base at V and 9 bases at J, with 18 bases in the middle. Germline CDR1 and CDR2: LNHNV and YYDKDF (reference sequence). CDR3 protein: CATSRGGTREQPQYF. CDR3 bases: TGTGCCACCAGCAGAGGGGGGACGCGAGAACAGCCCCAGTACTTC.

The gene calls are TRBV30 and TRBJ1-5; TRBD1 might be the D (6 bases). The CDR3 consists of 14 residues. Germline CDR1 GTSNPN, CDR2 SVGIG (reference sequence). V was trimmed by 2 bases and J by 2 bases, leaving 10 bases between them. The CDR3 DNA reads TGTGCCTGGAGTCCTAGACAGGGCAATCAGCCCCAGCATTTT. This sequence encodes CAWSPRQGNQPQHF.

The CDR3, as DNA: TGTGCCATCAGTGAGGCCAGCCTGGATGGCTACACCTTC. Protein: CAISEASLDGYTF. This chain connects TRBV10-3 to TRBJ1-2; D remains unclear. The CDR3 is made up of 13 amino acids. V lost 2 bases to trimming and J lost 6 bases, with 10 bases between them. Germline V gene lookup returns CDR1 ENHRY and CDR2 SYGVKD.

Comments on this clonotype: Since no conserved phenylalanine or tryptophan closes the CDR3, a read error is the likely cause. The chain uses TRBV5-4 and TRBJ1-6; D remains unclear. CDR3 length: 13 amino acids. V lost 1 base, J lost 8 bases, and 7 bases lay in between. The germline CDR1 and CDR2 sequences are SGHNT and YYREEE (reference sequence). The chain's CDR3 is CASSLTADSPLHL. CDR3 coding DNA: TGTGCCAGCAGCTTGACAGCAGATTCACCCCTCCACCTT.